The rows below give T cell receptor beta chains drawn from one sample of a study of cytomegalovirus exposure and HLA in healthy donors. Clones were sequenced by immunoSEQ multiplex PCR, and TCRdb holds only the in-frame ones, with some missing. In the table there are around 130,000 clones, 80% to 90% of which are singletons. The sequenced sample was PBMCs. Source of these receptors: a woman younger than 30 in good health and CMV-seropositive. Each CDR3 is given with its conserved first and last residue. The D gene is left open where the match is weak. Not all rows give a size; the values are once, few, many and, for expanded clones, a class.

clone size	V gene	D gene	J gene	CDR3 DNA	CDR3 protein
NA	TRBV2	TRBD2	TRBJ2-3	TGTGCCAGCAGACCTCGGGGGGGGGTGGCAAATACGCAGTATTTT	CASRPRGGVANTQYF
NA	TRBV7-6	TRBD1	TRBJ1-6	TGTGCCAGCAGCTCCCTGGACAGGGGGCCCCAAATTAATTCACCCCTCCACTTT	CASSSLDRGPQINSPLHF
NA	TRBV9	TRBD2	TRBJ2-3	TGTGCCAGCACCCGCAGCGGGGGACCCACAGATACGCAGTATTTT	CASTRSGGPTDTQYF
NA	TRBV6-1	NA	TRBJ2-7	TGTGCCAGCAGACCGGCAGGTGCCTACGAGCAGTACTTC	CASRPAGAYEQYF
NA	TRBV10-3	NA	TRBJ1-1	TGTGCCATCAGTGGGTACGGGGGGCGGGACACTGAAGCTTTCTTT	CAISGYGGRDTEAFF
NA	TRBV5-1	NA	TRBJ2-7	TGCGCCAGCAGCTTGGACTGGGGGGGCGGCTACGAGCAGTACTTC	CASSLDWGGGYEQYF
NA	TRBV19	NA	TRBJ2-7	TGTGCCAGTAGTCTCCGGGACAAGACCTACGAGCAGTACTTC	CASSLRDKTYEQYF
NA	TRBV27	NA	TRBJ1-5	TGTGCCAGCAGTTTAAAGGGGAGCAATCAGCCCCAGCATTTT	CASSLKGSNQPQHF
NA	TRBV18	TRBD1	TRBJ1-1	TGTGCCAGCTCCGCTGACAGGGGACTGGGGAACACTGAAGCTTTCTTT	CASSADRGLGNTEAFF
NA	TRBV6-1	NA	TRBJ1-2	TGTGCCAGCAAAAGGGAGTGGGGGCTTGGCTACACCTTC	CASKREWGLGYTF
NA	TRBV11-2	NA	TRBJ2-3	TGTGCCAGCAGTCTTCCGGGACTGGCGCAGTATTTT	CASSLPGLAQYF
few	TRBV18	NA	TRBJ2-3	TGTGCCAGCTCTCAAGCAAGGAGCCGTAGCACAGATACGCAGTATTTT	CASSQARSRSTDTQYF
NA	TRBV7-3	NA	TRBJ2-1	TGTGCCAGCAGCTTAATAGCCGGAGATGAGCAGTTCTTC	CASSLIAGDEQFF
NA	TRBV30	NA	TRBJ2-1	TGTGCCTGGGCGGGACAGCCCAATGAGCAGTTCTTC	CAWAGQPNEQFF
once	TRBV12-5	TRBD1	TRBJ1-5	TGTGCTAGTGGTTCCGGACAGGGGAATCAGCCCCAGCATTTT	CASGSGQGNQPQHF
NA	TRBV4-2	TRBD2	TRBJ2-4	TGTGCCAGCAGCTTCAGCGGGGGCGGGGACATTCAGTACTTC	CASSFSGGGDIQYF
NA	TRBV29-1	NA	TRBJ1-2	TGCAGCGTTGAAGACGAACAGGCTTACTATGGCTACACCTTC	CSVEDEQAYYGYTF
NA	TRBV27	TRBD1	TRBJ2-7	TGTGCCAGCAGGGGTCCGGGACAGACTACGAAGCAGTACTTC	CASRGPGQTTKQYF
NA	TRBV14	NA	TRBJ1-6	TGTGCCAGCAGCCAACGGAGGCCAGGTAGGTCACCCCTCCACTTT	CASSQRRPGRSPLHF
once	TRBV6-6	TRBD1	TRBJ1-4	TGTGCCAGCAGCCCCCTCGGGAGGGGGCGAGGTGAAAAACTGTTTTTT	CASSPLGRGRGEKLFF
NA	TRBV7-9	NA	TRBJ2-3	TGTGCCAGCAAAATTTCTAGGGGGACTATAACAGATACGCAGTATTTT	CASKISRGTITDTQYF
NA	TRBV15	TRBD1	TRBJ2-3	TGTGCCACCAGCAGAGGACAGGGCATTTCAGATACGCAGTATTTT	CATSRGQGISDTQYF
NA	TRBV5-6	TRBD1	TRBJ2-1	TGTGCCAGCAGCCTCCGGACAGGGGGGTTGACCTACAATGAGCAGTTCTTC	CASSLRTGGLTYNEQFF
NA	TRBV27	NA	TRBJ2-2	TGTGCCAGCAGTTCCAGGGGACGGTTTACCGGGGAGCTGTTTTTT	CASSSRGRFTGELFF
NA	TRBV7-2	NA	TRBJ1-2	TGTGCCAGCAGCTTAGACAGGGAAAGTGGCTACACCTTC	CASSLDRESGYTF
NA	TRBV27	NA	TRBJ1-5	TGTGCCAGCACAACCCTTCGGGGGGGCCTCAATCAGCCCCAGCATTTT	CASTTLRGGLNQPQHF
NA	TRBV6-4	TRBD2	TRBJ2-3	TGTGCCAGCAGTCCCCCGGGAGGCTCAGATACGCAGTATTTT	CASSPPGGSDTQYF
NA	TRBV6-5	TRBD1	TRBJ1-2	TGTGCCACCCGGCTAGGGGGCGTCTATGGCTACACCTTC	CATRLGGVYGYTF